The 17 T cell receptor beta chains presented below share a single source sample, sequenced in a study of early T cells in non-severe SARS-CoV-2 infection. TCRdb independently ran MiXCR on the 5' RACE reads; one entry per CDR3 protein. Of around 48,000 distinct CDR3 sequences in the sample, roughly 13% were seen once. Sequenced: whole blood. These receptors all come from an adult who was a healthcare worker with PCR-confirmed SARS-CoV-2 infection or an uninfected control (not recorded which).

In this sample, this clonotype turned up a few times. The V gene is TRBV29-1, the J gene TRBJ1-1; 8 bases map to TRBD1. V trimming: 3 bases; J trimming: 4 bases; junction bases outside the gene matches: 7. The germline V gene encodes CDR1 SQVTM and CDR2 ANQGSEA. This CDR3 is built from 14 residues. CDR3 protein: CSVEDTGGRTEAFF. As DNA, the CDR3 is TGCAGCGTTGAGGACACAGGGGGGCGCACTGAAGCTTTCTTT. The full variable domain, in which reference TRBV29-1 and TRBJ1-1 provide the parts outside the CDR3, is SAVISQKPSRDICQRGTSLTIQCQVDSQVTMMFWYRQQPGQSLTLIATANQGSEATYESGFVIDKFPISRPNLTFSTLTVSNMSPEDSSIYLCSVEDTGGRTEAFFGQGTRLTVV.

V usage is TRBV20-1 and J usage is TRBJ2-3; 7 nucleotides agree with TRBD2. Germline V lookup: CDR1 DFQATT, CDR2 SNEGSKA (reference sequence). This CDR3 has 13 residues. DNA of the CDR3: TGCAGCGAATATGGACTAGGGACAGATACGCAGTATTTT. Protein sequence: CSEYGLGTDTQYF.

The chain carries TRBV7-8 and TRBJ2-2; D might be TRBD1 or TRBD2, each matching 5 bases. The germline V gene encodes CDR1 SGHVS and CDR2 FQNEAQ. V was clipped by 5 bases and J by 7 bases, with 14 bases between them. The CDR3 length is 14 residues. The CDR3 DNA is TGTGCCAGCAGCCCGAGGGACGCGGTCGGGGAGCTGTTTTTT. The encoded protein is CASSPRDAVGELFF.

This clonotype was observed a handful of times. The V call is TRBV28, the J call TRBJ2-3; D unresolved. The CDR3 is made up of 16 amino acids. Looked up from germline, CDR1 is MDHEN and CDR2 is SYDVKM. V was trimmed by 2 bases and J by 0 bases, leaving 12 bases between them. This chain's CDR3 is CASSLPRSPSTDTQYF. In DNA, the CDR3 is TGTGCCAGCAGTTTACCGCGCAGCCCTAGCACAGATACGCAGTATTTT. Full variable domain (remainder filled in from reference TRBV28 and TRBJ2-3): DVKVTQSSRYLVKRTGEKVFLECVQDMDHENMFWYRQDPGLGLRLIYFSYDVKMKEKGDIPEGYSVSREKKERFSLILESASTNQTSMYLCASSLPRSPSTDTQYFGPGTRLTVL.

This clonotype was observed many times. The rearrangement uses TRBV20-1 and TRBJ1-4; D ambiguous. This CDR3 contains 14 residues. The V end was cut by 3 bases, the J end by 4 bases, with 12 bases between. The germline CDR1 and CDR2 sequences are DFQATT and SNEGSKA (reference sequence). CDR3 sequence reads: CSASTGGINEKLFF. The CDR3 region has the DNA TGCAGTGCTAGCACGGGAGGGATTAATGAAAAACTGTTTTTT.

This clonotype was counted at least ten times. J is TRBJ2-7 and V is TRBV5-1; D is unresolved. CDR1 is SGHRS, CDR2 YFSETQ, per germline. The CDR3 extends over 14 amino acids. V gave up 0 bases and J gave up 1 base, with 8 bases separating them. Written as DNA, the CDR3 is TGCGCCAGCAGCTTGGAGGCAGGTTCCTACGAGCAGTACTTC. The encoded protein is CASSLEAGSYEQYF.

Remarks on this clonotype: One base away lies a much larger clone, so this may be a sequencing read error. The chain uses TRBV5-1 and TRBJ2-2, with D unclear. This CDR3 is 15 amino acids long. CDR1 and CDR2 (germline): SGHRS, YFSETQ. Trimming took 1 base from V and 0 from J, leaving 7 bases between them. The CDR3 coding sequence is TGCGCCAGCAGCTTGTTACTGACGAACACCGGGGAGCTGTTTTTT. Translating gives CASSLLLTNTGELFF.

This chain uses TRBV2 with TRBJ2-7; D possibly matches TRBD1 or TRBD2 (5 bases each). CDR1 SNHLY and CDR2 FYNNEI come from the germline V gene. The CDR3 totals 16 residues. The V gene lost 0 bases and the J gene lost 1 base, with 13 bases spanning the gap. The DNA of the CDR3 is TGTGCCAGCAGTGAAGCGGGGACGATGTTATCCTACGAGCAGTACTTC. Residues: CASSEAGTMLSYEQYF.

The chain links TRBV19 to TRBJ2-3, with D possibly being TRBD1 (5 bases). This CDR3 comprises 13 residues. CDR1 LNHDA and CDR2 SQIVND come from the germline V gene (reference sequence). The V and J ends lost 5 bases and 7 bases respectively, with 13 bases between them. CDR3 DNA: TGTGCCAGTAGTCTCCGCAGGGCGAATACGCAGTATTTT. Its protein product is CASSLRRANTQYF.

At least ten counts were recorded for this clonotype. The gene calls are TRBV7-9 and TRBJ1-5; D might be TRBD1 (5 bases). Trimming removed 5 bases at V and 5 bases at J, with 7 bases between. The CDR3 covers 12 residues. Germline lookup yields CDR1 SEHNR and CDR2 FQNEAQ (reference sequence). DNA for the CDR3: TGTGCCAGCAGCCCACAGGATCAGCCCCAGCATTTT. Its protein product is CASSPQDQPQHF.

This clonotype was observed many times. The chain carries TRBV7-9 and TRBJ1-2; 8 bases line up with TRBD1. The CDR3 is made up of 14 amino acids. Germline V gene sequence: CDR1 SEHNR, CDR2 FQNEAQ (reference sequence). V was clipped by 5 bases and J by 8 bases; unmatched bases: 10. For the CDR3, the DNA is TGTGCCAGCAGCCCACTGGACAGGGAGGGAGGCTACACCTTC. Its translation: CASSPLDREGGYTF.

The V call is TRBV30, the J call TRBJ1-1; the D is unclear. Trimming took 4 bases from V and 0 from J, leaving 9 bases between them. The CDR3 spans 13 residues. Germline loops: CDR1 GTSNPN, CDR2 SVGIG (reference sequence). In DNA form, the CDR3 reads TGTGCCTGGACCGGCACGGTGAACACTGAAGCTTTCTTT. Protein sequence: CAWTGTVNTEAFF.

This clonotype has a count of ten or more. V is TRBV4-1 and J is TRBJ2-3; no definite D call. The CDR3 is made up of 14 amino acids. Looked up from germline, CDR1 is MGHRA and CDR2 is YSYEKL. Trimming pared 3 bases from V and 2 bases from J, leaving 9 bases between. This chain's CDR3 is CASSHRFNTDTQYF. CDR3 coding DNA: TGCGCCAGCAGCCATCGGTTTAACACAGATACGCAGTATTTT.

A note on this clonotype: Possible read error: a much larger clone is one base away. The chain's CDR3 is CATSDFYDQYF. CDR3 in DNA: TGTGCCACCAGTGATTTCTACGATCAGTACTTC. The chain uses TRBV24-1 and TRBJ2-7; no reliable D call. CDR1 is KGHDR and CDR2 is SFDVKD in the germline V gene. The CDR3 spans 11 residues.

This clonotype turned up a few times. The chain's CDR3 is CASSVDSFNQPQHF. The CDR3 nucleotides are TGTGCCAGCAGCGTCGACAGTTTCAATCAGCCCCAGCATTTT. The rearrangement links TRBV6-1 to TRBJ1-5; possibly TRBD1 for D (5 bases). Trimming cost V 6 bases and J 3 bases, with 12 bases left between them. Per germline, CDR1 MNHNS and CDR2 SASEGT. The CDR3 length is 14 residues.

This clonotype was seen a handful of times. V is TRBV2 and J is TRBJ1-1; TRBD1 aligns across 7 bases. Germline CDR1 SNHLY, CDR2 FYNNEI. Germline trimming cut 7 bases from V and 6 bases from J; bases unmatched to any gene: 11. This CDR3 spans 14 amino acids. The DNA for the CDR3 is TGTGCCAGCATAATCGGAGTCCAGGGGGCTGAAGCTTTCTTT. Translation: CASIIGVQGAEAFF.

This clonotype was seen repeatedly, ten times or more. The chain couples TRBV4-1 to TRBJ2-2; 8 bases align to TRBD2. The CDR3 is 15 residues long. The J segment lost 4 bases and the V segment lost 4 bases, leaving 5 bases of the junction unmatched. CDR1 is MGHRA, CDR2 YSYEKL, per germline. CDR3 protein: CASSLDLAGTGELFF. CDR3 coding DNA: TGCGCCAGCAGCCTAGACCTAGCGGGCACCGGGGAGCTGTTTTTT.